The 28 T cell receptor beta chains given below trace back to one sample, sequenced in a study of blood T cells in healthy people across ages (dated by TCRdb to about 2015). Library prep was done by 5' RACE. The data were produced on an Illumina HiSeq 2500. A second roughly 7 to 11 cycle PCR used a sample-barcoded 5' primer and a J-beta primer mix. Clones were called with MiXCR by TCRdb after fastp trimmed the public reads at Q25, and only in-frame beta chains were retained. Every entry covers one CDR3 protein and lists the most common genes and DNA from its rows. This sample lists about 730,000 distinct CDR3 sequences; 35% to 45% were detected once. The leading ten clones occupy less than 25% of the sample. Sequenced sample: blood. Receptors originate from a woman aged 55-70 years in good health.

This clonotype has ten or more counts. The rearrangement joins TRBV6-6 to TRBJ2-1; 8 positions match TRBD1. Germline CDR1 is MNHNY and CDR2 is SVGAGI (reference sequence). CDR3 length equals 12 residues. V lost 10 bases, J lost 7 bases, and 6 bases stayed unmatched. DNA for the CDR3: TGTGCCATTTGGACAGGGAGGAATGAGCAGTTCTTC. Its translation: CAIWTGRNEQFF.

This clonotype was counted ten times or more. The CDR3 spells CASSKEGGRSYEQYF. The CDR3 DNA reads TGTGCCAGCAGCAAAGAGGGGGGCCGCTCCTACGAGCAGTACTTC. V and J are TRBV9 and TRBJ2-7, with D perhaps TRBD1 or TRBD2 (6 bases each). The germline V gene has CDR1 SGDLS and CDR2 YYNGEE. Trimming removed 4 bases at V and 0 bases at J, with 14 bases between. This CDR3 is built from 15 residues.

This clonotype occurred a few times. V usage is TRBV5-1 and J usage is TRBJ2-1; D not resolved. Trimming stripped 4 bases from V and 9 bases from J, with 14 bases between. The CDR3 spans 13 residues. Germline-derived CDR1 and CDR2 are SGHRS and YFSETQ. CDR3: CASSLKGLGEQFF. Here the CDR3 DNA reads TGCGCCAGCAGCCTAAAAGGTTTGGGTGAGCAGTTCTTC. Full variable domain (missing parts from reference TRBV5-1 and TRBJ2-1): KAGVTQTPRYLIKTRGQQVTLSCSPISGHRSVSWYQQTPGQGLQFLFEYFSETQRNKGNFPGRFSGRQFSNSRSEMNVSTLELGDSALYLCASSLKGLGEQFFGPGTRLTVL.

V is TRBV5-1 and J is TRBJ1-1, with D perhaps matching TRBD1 (5 bases). With 1 base removed from V and 1 base from J, the gap between germline ends came to 8 bases. The CDR3 runs to 14 residues. Germline lookup yields CDR1 SGHRS and CDR2 YFSETQ. CDR3 sequence: CASSLPTANTEAFF. DNA of the CDR3: TGCGCCAGCAGCTTGCCGACAGCGAACACTGAAGCTTTCTTT.

A few counts support this clonotype. V usage is TRBV6-2 or TRBV6-3 and J usage is TRBJ2-5, with 7 bases matching TRBD1. V was clipped by 6 bases and J by 5 bases; unmatched bases: 6. From germline, CDR1 is MNHEY and CDR2 SVGEGT. This CDR3 is built from 13 residues. The CDR3 protein is CASRGDRWETQYF. The CDR3 DNA reads as TGTGCCAGCAGGGGGGACAGATGGGAGACCCAGTACTTC.

This chain links TRBV6-1 with TRBJ1-1; TRBD1 might be the D (5 bases). This CDR3 has 16 residues. Trimming cost V 0 bases and J 3 bases, with 14 bases left between them. Germline V gene sequence: CDR1 MNHNS, CDR2 SASEGT. In DNA form, the CDR3 reads TGTGCCAGCAGTGAAGCTTTAGGGGAAAGGTACACTGAAGCTTTCTTT. Translated: CASSEALGERYTEAFF.

This clonotype was counted a few times. The chain combines TRBV20-1 with TRBJ2-1; D is possibly TRBD1 or TRBD2 (5 bases each). This CDR3 comprises 11 residues. Germline V lookup: CDR1 DFQATT, CDR2 SNEGSKA (reference sequence). With 0 bases removed from V and 12 bases from J, the gap between germline ends came to 9 bases. The CDR3 reads CSARDGDGQFF. The CDR3 nucleotides are TGCAGTGCTAGAGATGGGGACGGGCAGTTCTTC.

This clonotype has just a few counts. This chain joins TRBV15 and TRBJ2-3, with a possible D match to TRBD2 (7 bases). V was pared by 0 bases and J by 4 bases, with 20 bases between. Per the germline V gene, CDR1 is LNHNV and CDR2 is YYDKDF (reference sequence). This CDR3 is built from 18 residues. The chain's CDR3 is CATSRDHPGGRAADTQYF. CDR3 bases: TGTGCCACCAGCAGAGATCATCCCGGGGGGCGCGCGGCAGATACGCAGTATTTT.

The chain combines TRBV14 with TRBJ2-2; no clear D. Trimming cost V 6 bases and J 6 bases, with 5 bases left between them. The CDR3 spans 11 residues. Looked up from germline, CDR1 is SGHDN and CDR2 is FVKESK. CDR3 region: CASRPAGELFF. The CDR3 region has the DNA TGTGCCAGCAGACCTGCCGGGGAGCTGTTTTTT.

This clonotype was seen at least ten times. J is TRBJ2-7 and V is TRBV20-1; 12 nucleotides agree with TRBD2. The germline gives CDR1 DFQATT, CDR2 SNEGSKA (reference sequence). The CDR3 is 13 residues long. The CDR3 sequence is CGQRLAGVYEQYF. As DNA, the CDR3 is TGCGGCCAACGACTAGCGGGAGTCTACGAGCAGTACTTC.

The V and J genes are TRBV12-3 or TRBV12-4 and TRBJ1-5; D might be TRBD1 (5 bases). This CDR3 is 16 amino acids long. Deletions cut 4 bases from V and 0 bases from J, with 13 bases between. CDR3 bases: TGTGCCAGCAGTTACGGGGGTAGGGATAGCAATCAGCCCCAGCATTTT. It yields the protein CASSYGGRDSNQPQHF.

The CDR3 bases are TGTGCCAGCAGGAACAGGATTAGCTCCTACAATGAGCAGTTCTTC. Translated, it gives CASRNRISSYNEQFF. The chain employs TRBV6-1 and TRBJ2-1, with D possibly being TRBD1 (5 bases). The CDR3 contains 15 residues. Looked up from germline, CDR1 is MNHNS and CDR2 is SASEGT. V lost 6 bases to trimming and J lost 0 bases, with 12 bases between them.

The CDR3 nucleotides read TGTGCCAGCAGCTTGGGGGACAGCTCTGGCTACACCTTC. This gives the protein CASSLGDSSGYTF. The V gene is TRBV13, the J gene TRBJ1-2; 7 nucleotides match TRBD1. This CDR3 is built from 13 residues. Germline V gene lookup returns CDR1 PRHDT and CDR2 FYEKMQ (reference sequence). J gave up 7 bases and V 3 bases, and 5 bases lay outside the gene matches.

The chain uses TRBV12-3 or TRBV12-4 and TRBJ1-1, with D hard to call. CDR3 size: 14 residues. The V and J ends lost 2 bases and 5 bases respectively, with 12 bases between them. In DNA form, the CDR3 reads TGTGCCAGCAGTTTAATGGGTCGAGGGACTGAAGCTTTCTTT. This encodes CASSLMGRGTEAFF.

This chain joins TRBV11-2 and TRBJ2-4, with unresolved D. The length of the CDR3 is 15 residues. Germline CDR1 and CDR2: SGHAT and FQNNGV. The V end lost 1 base, the J end lost 13 bases, and 20 bases lay between the germline ends. CDR3: CASSLVGERGNEQYF. The CDR3 DNA reads as TGTGCCAGCAGCTTAGTTGGCGAGAGAGGAAATGAGCAGTACTTC.

This clonotype showed up just once. This chain links TRBV15 with TRBJ2-5, with unresolved D. The V and J ends lost 0 bases and 5 bases respectively, with 13 bases between them. This CDR3 has 15 amino acids. Germline values: CDR1 LNHNV, CDR2 YYDKDF (reference sequence). The CDR3, as DNA: TGTGCCACCAGCAGAGATGAGGCAAGGGTTGAGACCCAGTACTTC. Protein: CATSRDEARVETQYF. Variable domain in full (rest from reference TRBV15 and TRBJ2-5): DAMVIQNPRYQVTQFGKPVTLSCSQTLNHNVMYWYQQKSSQAPKLLFHYYDKDFNNEADTPDNFQSRRPNTSFCFLDIRSPGLGDTAMYLCATSRDEARVETQYFGPGTRLLVL.

Turning to this clonotype: A much more abundant neighbour one base away suggests this may be a read error. This chain uses TRBV12-3 or TRBV12-4 with TRBJ2-1; 9 bases map to TRBD2. V dropped 5 bases and J dropped 6; count of bases not matched to a gene: 17. There are 18 residues in the CDR3. The CDR3 nucleotides read TGTGCCAGCAGTATTACTCCGGGACTAGCTTCGGGCATCAATGAGCAGTTCTTC. This translates into CASSITPGLASGINEQFF.

J is TRBJ2-3 and V is TRBV20-1, with 14 bases aligning to TRBD2. This CDR3 spans 15 amino acids. CDR1 is DFQATT, CDR2 SNEGSKA, per germline (reference sequence). The trim removed 4 bases at V and 5 bases at J, leaving 5 bases unmatched. CDR3 protein: CSAISGTSGRDTQYF. As DNA, the CDR3 is TGCAGTGCTATATCCGGGACTAGCGGGAGAGATACGCAGTATTTT.

For this clonotype: A much larger clonotype is one base distant, so this may be a read error. The chain uses TRBV27 and TRBJ2-5; TRBD1 agrees at 11 bases. CDR3 size: 18 residues. Germline assignment: CDR1 MNHEY and CDR2 SMNVEV (reference sequence). As DNA, the CDR3 is TGTGCCGGCAGTCCCTTCGGACAGGGGGCCCCCCTGTATGATGGGCAGTACTTC. Its protein is CAGSPFGQGAPLYDGQYF.

Comments on this clonotype: Its ends do not fully match the called genes, so a read error is possible. The V and J genes are TRBV20-1 and TRBJ2-5, with TRBD2 as a possible D gene (6 bases). Germline assignment: CDR1 DFQATT and CDR2 SNEGSKA (reference sequence). This CDR3 region has 15 residues. The CDR3 sequence: CSAREDVREQETQYF. The CDR3 DNA sequence: TGCAGTGCTAGAGAGGATGTGCGGGAACAAGAGACCCAGTACTTT.

The chain recombines TRBV28 with TRBJ1-2, with D perhaps matching TRBD1 (6 bases). The V end lost 10 bases, the J end lost 3 bases, and 15 bases lay between the germline ends. This CDR3 has 13 amino acids. Germline loops: CDR1 MDHEN, CDR2 SYDVKM. CDR3 region: CATTKGGDYGYTF. The CDR3 DNA follows: TGTGCCACCACAAAGGGGGGAGACTATGGCTACACCTTC.

The V call is TRBV5-1, the J call TRBJ1-2; D not resolved. Trimming shortened V by 2 bases and J by 4 bases, and 9 bases separated the two germline ends. This CDR3 region has 13 residues. Germline V CDR1 and CDR2: SGHRS, YFSETQ. CDR3 bases: TGCGCCAGCAGCTTAGCCGAGAGCTATGGCTACACCTTC. Protein product: CASSLAESYGYTF. The full variable domain, completed using reference TRBV5-1 and TRBJ1-2, is KAGVTQTPRYLIKTRGQQVTLSCSPISGHRSVSWYQQTPGQGLQFLFEYFSETQRNKGNFPGRFSGRQFSNSRSEMNVSTLELGDSALYLCASSLAESYGYTFGSGTRLTVV.

The chain uses TRBV7-6 and TRBJ2-1; perhaps TRBD2 as D (6 bases). CDR1 is SGHVS and CDR2 is FNYEAQ in the germline V gene. V lost 5 bases, J lost 3 bases, and 14 bases lay in between. The length of the CDR3 is 15 residues. CDR3 residues: CASSLDAGYYNEQFF. CDR3 DNA: TGTGCCAGCAGCCTGGACGCGGGGTACTACAATGAGCAGTTCTTC.

This clonotype came up a few times. This chain links TRBV7-3 with TRBJ2-1; 7 positions agree with TRBD2. The CDR3 loop spans 16 amino acids. The ends lost 5 bases at V and 4 bases at J; junction bases unmatched: 11. Per the germline V gene, CDR1 is SGHTA and CDR2 is FQGTGA. CDR3 nucleotide sequence: TGTGCCAGCAGCCCCGGAGCCAGCGGGGCATACAATGAGCAGTTCTTC. Residues: CASSPGASGAYNEQFF.

A word on this clonotype: The germline gene is not matched at one end of the junction; a read error may be the cause. This chain uses TRBV27 with TRBJ1-2; 7 positions agree with TRBD1. The CDR3 length is 15 residues. Germline V gene sequence: CDR1 MNHEY, CDR2 SMNVEV (reference sequence). The CDR3 DNA follows: TGTACCAGCAGTTCACCGACAGGGCCGAACTATGGCTACACCTTC. It specifies CTSSSPTGPNYGYTF.

V gene TRBV10-3 combines with J gene TRBJ1-6; 8 nucleotides line up with TRBD1. Germline trimming cut 6 bases from V and 8 bases from J; bases unmatched to any gene: 9. The CDR3 is 15 amino acids. From germline, CDR1 is ENHRY and CDR2 SYGVKD. The CDR3, as DNA: TGTGCCATCAGCCTACTGGACAGGGAGGATTCACCCCTCCACTTT. Amino acid sequence: CAISLLDREDSPLHF.

This chain uses TRBV30 with TRBJ2-7; D is perhaps TRBD1 or TRBD2 (5 bases each). The end of the DNA is better explained by TRBJ2-5, so the J call may be wrong. This CDR3 comprises 12 residues. Germline V lookup: CDR1 GTSNPN, CDR2 SVGIG (reference sequence). CDR3 DNA sequence: TGTGCCTGGGGCCGGGGCAGGGAGACCCAGTACTTC. This gives the protein CAWGRGRETQYF.

This chain links TRBV3-1 with TRBJ2-3, with 10 bases matching TRBD2. CDR1 is LGHDT, CDR2 YNNKEL, per germline (reference sequence). Unmatched junction bases numbered 9, after V lost 4 bases and J lost 5 bases. There are 16 residues in the CDR3. CDR3: CASSPSPASGRDTQYF. The CDR3 DNA reads TGTGCCAGCAGCCCGAGCCCGGCTAGCGGGAGAGATACGCAGTATTTT.